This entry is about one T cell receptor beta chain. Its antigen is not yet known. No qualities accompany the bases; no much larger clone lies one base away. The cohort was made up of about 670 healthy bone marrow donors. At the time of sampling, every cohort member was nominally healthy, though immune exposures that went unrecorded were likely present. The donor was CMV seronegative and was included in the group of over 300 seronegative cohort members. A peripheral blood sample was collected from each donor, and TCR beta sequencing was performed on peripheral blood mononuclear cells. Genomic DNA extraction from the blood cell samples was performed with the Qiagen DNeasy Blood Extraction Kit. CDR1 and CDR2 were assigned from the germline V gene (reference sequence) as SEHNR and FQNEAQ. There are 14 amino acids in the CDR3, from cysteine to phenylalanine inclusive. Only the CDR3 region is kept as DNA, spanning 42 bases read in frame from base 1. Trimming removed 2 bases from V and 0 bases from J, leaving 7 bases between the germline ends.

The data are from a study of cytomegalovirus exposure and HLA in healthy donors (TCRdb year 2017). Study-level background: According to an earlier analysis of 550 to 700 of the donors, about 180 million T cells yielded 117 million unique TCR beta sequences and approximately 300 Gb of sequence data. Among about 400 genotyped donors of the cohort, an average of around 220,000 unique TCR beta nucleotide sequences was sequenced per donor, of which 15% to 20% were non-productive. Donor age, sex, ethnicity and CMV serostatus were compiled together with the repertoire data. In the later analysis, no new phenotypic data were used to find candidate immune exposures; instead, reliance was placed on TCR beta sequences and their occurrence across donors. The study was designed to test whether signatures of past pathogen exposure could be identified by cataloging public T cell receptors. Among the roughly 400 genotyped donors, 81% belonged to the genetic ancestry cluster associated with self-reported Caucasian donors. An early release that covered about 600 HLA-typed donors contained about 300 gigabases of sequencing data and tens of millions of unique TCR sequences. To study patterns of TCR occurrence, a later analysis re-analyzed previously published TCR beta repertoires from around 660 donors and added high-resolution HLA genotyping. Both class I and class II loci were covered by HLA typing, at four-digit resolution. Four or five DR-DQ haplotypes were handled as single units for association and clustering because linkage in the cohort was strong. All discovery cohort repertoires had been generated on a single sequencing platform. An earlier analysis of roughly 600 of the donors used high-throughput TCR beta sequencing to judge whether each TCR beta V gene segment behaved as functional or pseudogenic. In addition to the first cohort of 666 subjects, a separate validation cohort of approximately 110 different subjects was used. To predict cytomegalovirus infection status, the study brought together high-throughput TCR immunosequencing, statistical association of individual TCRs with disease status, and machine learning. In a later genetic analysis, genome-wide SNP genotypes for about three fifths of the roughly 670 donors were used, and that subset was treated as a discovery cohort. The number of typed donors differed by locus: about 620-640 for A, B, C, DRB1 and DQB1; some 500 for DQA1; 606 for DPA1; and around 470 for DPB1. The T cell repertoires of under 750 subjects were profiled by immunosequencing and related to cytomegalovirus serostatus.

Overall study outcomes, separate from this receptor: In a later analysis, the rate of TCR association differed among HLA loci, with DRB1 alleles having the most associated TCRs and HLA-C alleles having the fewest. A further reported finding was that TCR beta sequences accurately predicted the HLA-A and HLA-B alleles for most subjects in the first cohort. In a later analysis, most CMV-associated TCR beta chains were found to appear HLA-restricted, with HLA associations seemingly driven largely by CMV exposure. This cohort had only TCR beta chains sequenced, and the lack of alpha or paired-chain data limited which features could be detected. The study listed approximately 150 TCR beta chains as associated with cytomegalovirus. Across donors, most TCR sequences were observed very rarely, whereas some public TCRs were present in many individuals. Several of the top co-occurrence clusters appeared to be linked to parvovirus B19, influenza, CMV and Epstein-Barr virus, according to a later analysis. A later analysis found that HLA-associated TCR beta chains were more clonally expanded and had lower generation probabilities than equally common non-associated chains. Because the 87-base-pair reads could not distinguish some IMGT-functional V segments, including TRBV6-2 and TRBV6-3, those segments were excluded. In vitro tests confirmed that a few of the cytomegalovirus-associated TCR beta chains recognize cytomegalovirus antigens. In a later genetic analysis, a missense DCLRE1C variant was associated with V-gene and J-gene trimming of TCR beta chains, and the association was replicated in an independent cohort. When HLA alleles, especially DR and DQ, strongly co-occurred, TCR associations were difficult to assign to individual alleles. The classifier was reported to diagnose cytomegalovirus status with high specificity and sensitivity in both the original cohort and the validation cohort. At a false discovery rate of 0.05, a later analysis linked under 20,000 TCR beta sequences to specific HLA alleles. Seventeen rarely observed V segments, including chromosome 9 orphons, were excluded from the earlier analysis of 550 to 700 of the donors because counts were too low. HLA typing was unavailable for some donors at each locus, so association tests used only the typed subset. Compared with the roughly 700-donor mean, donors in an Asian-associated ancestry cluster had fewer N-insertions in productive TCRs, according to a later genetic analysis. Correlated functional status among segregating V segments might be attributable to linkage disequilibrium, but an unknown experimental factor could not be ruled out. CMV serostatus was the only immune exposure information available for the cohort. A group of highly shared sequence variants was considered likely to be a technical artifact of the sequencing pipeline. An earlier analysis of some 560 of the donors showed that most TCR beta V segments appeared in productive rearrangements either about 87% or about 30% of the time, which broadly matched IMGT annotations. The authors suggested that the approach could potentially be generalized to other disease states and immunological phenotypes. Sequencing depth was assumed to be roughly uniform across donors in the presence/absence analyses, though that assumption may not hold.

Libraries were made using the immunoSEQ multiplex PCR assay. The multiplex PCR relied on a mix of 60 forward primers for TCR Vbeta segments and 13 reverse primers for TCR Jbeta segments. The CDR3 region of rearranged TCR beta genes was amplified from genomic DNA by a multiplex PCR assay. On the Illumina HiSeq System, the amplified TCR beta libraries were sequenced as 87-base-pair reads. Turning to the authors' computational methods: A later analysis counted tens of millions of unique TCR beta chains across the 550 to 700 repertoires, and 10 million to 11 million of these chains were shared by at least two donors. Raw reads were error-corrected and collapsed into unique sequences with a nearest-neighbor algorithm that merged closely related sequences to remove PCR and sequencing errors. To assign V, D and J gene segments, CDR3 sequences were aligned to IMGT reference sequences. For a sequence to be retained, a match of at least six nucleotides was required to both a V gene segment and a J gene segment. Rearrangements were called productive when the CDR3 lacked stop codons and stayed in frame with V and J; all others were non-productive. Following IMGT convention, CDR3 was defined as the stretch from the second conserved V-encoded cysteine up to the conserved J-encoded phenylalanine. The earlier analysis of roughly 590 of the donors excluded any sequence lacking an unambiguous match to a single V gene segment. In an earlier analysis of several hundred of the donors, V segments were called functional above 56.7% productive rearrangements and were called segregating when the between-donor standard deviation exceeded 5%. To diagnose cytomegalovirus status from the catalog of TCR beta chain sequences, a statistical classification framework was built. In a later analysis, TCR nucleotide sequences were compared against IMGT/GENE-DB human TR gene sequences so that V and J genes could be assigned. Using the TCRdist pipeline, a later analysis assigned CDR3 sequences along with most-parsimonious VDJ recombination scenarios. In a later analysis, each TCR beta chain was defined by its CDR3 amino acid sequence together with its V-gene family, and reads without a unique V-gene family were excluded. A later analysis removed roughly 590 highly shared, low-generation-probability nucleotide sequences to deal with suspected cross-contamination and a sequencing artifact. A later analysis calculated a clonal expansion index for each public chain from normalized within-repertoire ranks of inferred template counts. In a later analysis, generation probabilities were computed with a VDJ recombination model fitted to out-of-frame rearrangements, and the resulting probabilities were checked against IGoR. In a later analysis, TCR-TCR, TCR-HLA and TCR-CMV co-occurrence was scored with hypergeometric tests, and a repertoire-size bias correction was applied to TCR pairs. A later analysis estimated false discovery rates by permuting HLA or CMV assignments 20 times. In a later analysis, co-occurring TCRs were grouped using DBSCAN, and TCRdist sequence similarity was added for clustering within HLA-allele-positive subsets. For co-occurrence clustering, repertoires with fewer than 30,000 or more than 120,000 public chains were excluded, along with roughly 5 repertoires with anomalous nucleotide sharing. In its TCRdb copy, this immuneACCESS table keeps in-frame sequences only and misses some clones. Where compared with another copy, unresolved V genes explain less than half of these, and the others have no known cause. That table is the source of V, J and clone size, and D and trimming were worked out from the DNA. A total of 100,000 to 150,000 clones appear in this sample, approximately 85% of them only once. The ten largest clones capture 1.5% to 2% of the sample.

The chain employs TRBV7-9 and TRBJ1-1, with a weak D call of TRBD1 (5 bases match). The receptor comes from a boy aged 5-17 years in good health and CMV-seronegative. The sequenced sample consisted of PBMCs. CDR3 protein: CASSLRQLNTEAFF. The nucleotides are TGTGCCAGCAGCTTAAGACAGTTGAACACTGAAGCTTTCTTT.